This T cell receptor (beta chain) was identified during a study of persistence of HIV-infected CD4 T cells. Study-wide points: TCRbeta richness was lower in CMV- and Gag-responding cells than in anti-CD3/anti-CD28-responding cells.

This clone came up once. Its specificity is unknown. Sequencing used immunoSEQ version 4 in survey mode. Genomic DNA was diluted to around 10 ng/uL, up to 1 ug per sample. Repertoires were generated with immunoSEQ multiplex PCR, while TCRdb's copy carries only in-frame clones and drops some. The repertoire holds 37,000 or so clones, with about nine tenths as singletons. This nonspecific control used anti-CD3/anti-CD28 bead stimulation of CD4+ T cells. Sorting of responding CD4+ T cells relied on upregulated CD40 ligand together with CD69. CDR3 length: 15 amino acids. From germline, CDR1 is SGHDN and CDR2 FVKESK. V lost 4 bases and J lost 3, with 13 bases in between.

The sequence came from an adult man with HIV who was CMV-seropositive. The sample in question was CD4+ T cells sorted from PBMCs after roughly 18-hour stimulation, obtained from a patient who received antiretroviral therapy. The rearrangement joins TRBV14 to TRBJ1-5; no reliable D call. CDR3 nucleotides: TGTGCCAGCAGCCGAAGCTCGGGCCTCAATCAGCCCCAGCATTTT. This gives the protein CASSRSSGLNQPQHF.